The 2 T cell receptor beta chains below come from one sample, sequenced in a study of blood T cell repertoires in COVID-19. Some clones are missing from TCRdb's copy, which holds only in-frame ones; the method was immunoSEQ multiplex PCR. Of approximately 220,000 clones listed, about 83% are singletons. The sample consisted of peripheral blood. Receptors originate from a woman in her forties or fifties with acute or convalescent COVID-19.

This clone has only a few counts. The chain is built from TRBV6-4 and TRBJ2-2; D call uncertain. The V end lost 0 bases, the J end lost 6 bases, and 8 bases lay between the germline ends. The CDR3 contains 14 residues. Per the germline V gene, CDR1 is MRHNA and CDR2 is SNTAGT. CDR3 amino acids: CASSDSIAAGELFF. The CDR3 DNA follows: TGTGCCAGCAGTGACTCCATAGCTGCCGGGGAGCTGTTTTTT.

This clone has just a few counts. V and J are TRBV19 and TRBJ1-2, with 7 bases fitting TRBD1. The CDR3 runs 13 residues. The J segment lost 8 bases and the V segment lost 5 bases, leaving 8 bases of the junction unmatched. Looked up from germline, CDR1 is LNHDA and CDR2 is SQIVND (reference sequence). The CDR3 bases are TGTGCCAGTAGTGTCGGGACAGCCTTGGGCTACACCTTC. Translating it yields CASSVGTALGYTF.